This TCR beta chain was sequenced for a study of siplizumab effects on memory and regulatory T cells. With regard to this clone: Its antigen is currently unknown.

TCRdb's table, derived via immunoSEQ multiplex PCR, lists solely in-frame clones and lacks some. The table includes some 100,000 clones, 80% to 95% detected once. This CDR3 has 16 amino acids. The V and J ends lost 3 bases and 3 bases respectively, with 18 bases between them. In germline, CDR1 is KGHSH, CDR2 LQKENI. Findings of the study overall: There was no confirmation of the suppressive function of proliferating Tregs from siplizumab cultures. Alloreactive sequences tracing back to unstimulated CD4+ memory cells fell significantly with siplizumab. A naive or memory phenotype could not be assigned to roughly 80-96% of the proliferating CD4+ or CD8+ clones.

The receptor comes from a human donor in good health. Material: CD8+ T cells sorted from blood. This chain joins TRBV18 and TRBJ2-7; D may be TRBD2 (6 bases). DNA for the CDR3: TGTGCCAGCTCACCTTCCCGGGGGATTTCCTACTACGAGCAGTACTTC. Residues: CASSPSRGISYYEQYF. The full variable domain, rest sourced from reference TRBV18 and TRBJ2-7, is NAGVMQNPRHLVRRRGQEARLRCSPMKGHSHVYWYRQLPEEGLKFMVYLQKENIIDESGMPKERFSAEFPKEGPSILRIQQVVRGDSAAYFCASSPSRGISYYEQYFGPGTRLTVT.